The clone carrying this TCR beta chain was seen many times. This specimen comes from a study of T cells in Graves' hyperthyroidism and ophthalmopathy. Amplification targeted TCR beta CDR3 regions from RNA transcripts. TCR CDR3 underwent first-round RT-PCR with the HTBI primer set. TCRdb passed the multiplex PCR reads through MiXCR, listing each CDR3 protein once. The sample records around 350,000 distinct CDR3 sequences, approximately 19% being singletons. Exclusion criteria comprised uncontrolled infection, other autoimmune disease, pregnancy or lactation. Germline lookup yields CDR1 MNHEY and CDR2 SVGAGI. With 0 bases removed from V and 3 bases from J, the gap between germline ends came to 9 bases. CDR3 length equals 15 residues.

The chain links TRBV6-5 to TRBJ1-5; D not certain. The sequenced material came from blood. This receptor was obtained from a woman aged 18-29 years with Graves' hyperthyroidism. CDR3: CASSYSGRFNQPQHF. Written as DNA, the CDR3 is TGTGCCAGCAGTTACTCCGGCCGTTTCAATCAGCCCCAGCATTTT.